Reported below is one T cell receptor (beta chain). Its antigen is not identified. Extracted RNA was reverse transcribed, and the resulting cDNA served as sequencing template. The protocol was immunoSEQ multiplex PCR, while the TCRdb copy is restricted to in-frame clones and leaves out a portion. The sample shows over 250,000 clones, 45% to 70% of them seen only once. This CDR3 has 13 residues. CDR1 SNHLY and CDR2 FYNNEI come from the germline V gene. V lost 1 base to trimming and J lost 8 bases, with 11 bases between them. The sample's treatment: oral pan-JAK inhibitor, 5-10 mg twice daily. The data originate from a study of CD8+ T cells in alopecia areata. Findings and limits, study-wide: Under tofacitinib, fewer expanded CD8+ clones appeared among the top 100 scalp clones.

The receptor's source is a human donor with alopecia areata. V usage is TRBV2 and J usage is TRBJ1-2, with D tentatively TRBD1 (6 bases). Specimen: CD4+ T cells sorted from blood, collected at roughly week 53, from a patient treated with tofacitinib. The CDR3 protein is CASSEVKGGGYTF. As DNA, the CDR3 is TGTGCCAGCAGTGAAGTTAAAGGGGGAGGCTACACCTTC.